Here is one TCR beta chain with its context. In the CD4+ fraction, cells were divided into CD45RA+ naive and CD45RA-negative memory subsets. These data come from a study of shared clonotypes between healthy human individuals. CDR1 LNHDA and CDR2 SQIVND come from the germline V gene (reference sequence). V dropped 9 bases and J dropped 4; count of bases not matched to a gene: 10. This CDR3 spans 14 amino acids. Source study methods: ImmunoSEQ sequences covered only the junction and lacked quality scores; filtering therefore differed. Some clones are missing from TCRdb's copy, which holds only in-frame ones; the method was immunoSEQ multiplex PCR. The D gene and trimming were derived from the DNA, and the V and J assignments and clone size from that table. Of about 1.5 million clones in the sample, around 98% were seen once.

This clonotype was sampled from a young man in good health. This chain uses TRBV19 with TRBJ1-2; 8 nucleotides match TRBD1. The sequencing input was naive CD4+ T cells sorted from blood. Subset noted: CD45RA+ positively selected. CDR3 in amino acids: CASRPDRGSYGYTF. The CDR3 nucleotides read TGTGCCAGCCGACCCGACAGGGGAAGCTATGGCTACACCTTC.